The 17 T cell receptor beta chains below were found in one sample sequenced in a study of blood T cell repertoires in COVID-19. Produced via immunoSEQ multiplex PCR; TCRdb's table is partial and in-frame only. This table has some 40,000 clones, over 75% appearing once. Sample: peripheral blood. The receptors originated from an elderly man with active or convalescent COVID-19.

This chain links TRBV7-9 with TRBJ2-1, with no clear D. The CDR3 is made up of 12 amino acids. CDR1 and CDR2 (germline): SEHNR, FQNEAQ (reference sequence). Trimming pared 1 base from V and 9 bases from J, leaving 7 bases between. As DNA, the CDR3 is TGTGCCAGCAGCTTAGTTCTGTTTGAGCAGTTCTTC. This codes for CASSLVLFEQFF.

This clone was picked up a small number of times. CDR3 sequence reads: CASGLVETTGGFYEQYF. The CDR3 DNA reads as TGTGCTAGTGGTTTGGTGGAGACTACAGGGGGCTTCTACGAGCAGTACTTC. The gene calls are TRBV12-5 and TRBJ2-7, with TRBD1 matching over 9 bases. CDR1 is LGHNT, CDR2 FRNRAP, per germline. The CDR3 loop spans 17 amino acids. V lost 0 bases and J lost 3; bases outside the gene matches: 9.

This clone was counted once. This sequence joins TRBV19 and TRBJ1-5; D call uncertain. This CDR3 is built from 13 residues. Trimming pared 3 bases from V and 9 bases from J, leaving 12 bases between. Germline loops: CDR1 LNHDA, CDR2 SQIVND (reference sequence). CDR3 in DNA: TGTGCCAGTAGTATGGGCCCCGGCTGGCCCCAGCATTTT. Translated: CASSMGPGWPQHF.

The rearrangement uses TRBV7-6 and TRBJ1-5; D might be TRBD1 (5 bases). There are 15 residues in the CDR3. Trimming stripped 0 bases from V and 2 bases from J, with 8 bases between. Germline CDR1 and CDR2: SGHVS and FNYEAQ. CDR3 in amino acids: CASSLAGGGNQPQHF. Written as DNA, the CDR3 is TGTGCCAGCAGCTTAGCGGGGGGTGGCAATCAGCCCCAGCATTTT.

The genes are TRBV28 and TRBJ1-2, with D perhaps TRBD1 (5 bases). The germline V and J ends were trimmed by 5 bases and 4 bases, with 20 bases remaining between them. The CDR3 has 16 amino acids. Germline assignment: CDR1 MDHEN and CDR2 SYDVKM. CDR3 in amino acids: CASSPYKASGGYGYTF. The CDR3 nucleotides read TGTGCCAGCAGTCCATATAAGGCTTCGGGGGGCTATGGCTACACCTTC.

The CDR3 sequence is CASSLAQPSAEAFF. The CDR3 coding sequence is TGTGCCAGCAGTTTAGCACAGCCATCAGCTGAAGCTTTCTTT. The chain combines TRBV28 with TRBJ1-1; the D is unclear. Germline V CDR1 and CDR2: MDHEN, SYDVKM. The length of the CDR3 is 14 residues. The V end was cut by 2 bases, the J end by 6 bases, with 13 bases between.

The V and J genes are TRBV4-1 and TRBJ2-3; 9 bases are shared with TRBD2. Germline lookup yields CDR1 MGHRA and CDR2 YSYEKL. J was trimmed by 2 bases and V by 0 bases; bases with no gene match: 6. This CDR3 is 17 amino acids long. CDR3 region: CASSQDQASGDTDTQYF. The CDR3 region has the DNA TGCGCCAGCAGCCAAGATCAGGCTAGCGGGGACACAGATACGCAGTATTTT.

This chain links TRBV5-4 with TRBJ1-4; 10 nucleotides align to TRBD1. CDR3 length: 15 residues. The germline V gene has CDR1 SGHNT and CDR2 YYREEE (reference sequence). The ends lost 5 bases at V and 8 bases at J; junction bases unmatched: 9. CDR3 amino acids: CASSSTGGLGEKLFF. The DNA for the CDR3 is TGTGCCAGCAGTTCGACAGGGGGCCTCGGAGAAAAACTGTTTTTT.

The chain has TRBV19 and TRBJ2-1; D is possibly TRBD1 (6 bases). The germline V gene encodes CDR1 LNHDA and CDR2 SQIVND (reference sequence). V was cut by 1 base and J by 6 bases, with 13 bases left in between. The CDR3 contains 15 residues. CDR3: CASSIVGTLSNEQFF. The DNA for the CDR3 is TGTGCCAGTAGTATAGTTGGGACACTTTCCAATGAGCAGTTCTTC.

The chain employs TRBV5-1 and TRBJ2-5, with a tentative D call TRBD2 (7 bases). The CDR3 covers 14 residues. The germline V gene has CDR1 SGHRS and CDR2 YFSETQ. Between the trimmed V and J ends, which lost 1 base and 5 bases, there was a span of 12 bases. CDR3 DNA: TGCGCCAGCAGCTTGCTTGGGAGGGGGGAGACCCAGTACTTC. Translation gives CASSLLGRGETQYF.

This CDR3 reads CSARGLYEQYF. DNA of the CDR3: TGCAGTGCTAGAGGCCTATACGAGCAGTACTTC. This chain links TRBV20-1 with TRBJ2-7, with D hard to call. CDR1 is DFQATT and CDR2 is SNEGSKA in the germline V gene (reference sequence). This CDR3 region has 11 residues. Deletions cut 1 base from V and 4 bases from J, with 5 bases between.

The CDR3 DNA follows: TGCGCCAGCAGCCAGGACAGGCTTAATTCACCCCTCCACTTT. It is translated as CASSQDRLNSPLHF. The V call is TRBV4-3, the J call TRBJ1-6, with 7 bases identical to TRBD1. After removal of 3 bases from V and 6 bases from J, the junction contained 2 bases not matched to a gene. The germline V gene encodes CDR1 LGHNA and CDR2 YSLEER. The CDR3 has 14 amino acids.

This sequence joins TRBV7-8 and TRBJ1-1; 9 bases fit TRBD1. This CDR3 is 16 amino acids long. Germline V gene sequence: CDR1 SGHVS, CDR2 FQNEAQ. The trim removed 1 base at V and 5 bases at J, leaving 8 bases unmatched. The CDR3 coding sequence is TGTGCCAGCAGCTTAGGACAGGGGGGGCCGGGGACTGAAGCTTTCTTT. Encoded protein: CASSLGQGGPGTEAFF. Complete variable domain (other parts from reference TRBV7-8 and TRBJ1-1): GAGVSQSPRYKVAKRGQDVALRCDPISGHVSLFWYQQALGQGPEFLTYFQNEAQLDKSGLPSDRFFAERPEGSVSTLKIQRTQQEDSAVYLCASSLGQGGPGTEAFFGQGTRLTVV.

The gene calls are TRBV29-1 and TRBJ1-5, with D unresolved. This CDR3 is built from 13 residues. CDR1 and CDR2 (germline): SQVTM, ANQGSEA. The V gene lost 4 bases and the J gene lost 6 bases, with 13 bases spanning the gap. CDR3 nucleotides: TGCAGCGTTGGGGAGAGCCCCGGTCAGCCCCAGCATTTT. Its protein is CSVGESPGQPQHF.

This chain links TRBV6-2 or TRBV6-3 with TRBJ2-1; no firm D call. Per the germline V gene, CDR1 is MNHEY and CDR2 is SVGEGT. The CDR3 covers 14 residues. Trimming removed 5 bases at V and 2 bases at J, with 10 bases between. Here the CDR3 reads CASSGLATYNEQFF. CDR3 DNA: TGTGCCAGCAGTGGGTTAGCCACCTACAATGAGCAGTTCTTC.

V gene TRBV5-6 combines with J gene TRBJ2-3, with 10 bases fitting TRBD2. The V gene's germline CDR1 is SGHDT and CDR2 YYEEEE. J lost 2 bases, V lost 2 bases, and 5 bases had no gene match. The CDR3 covers 16 residues. The CDR3 spells CASSFGLAGVTDTQYF. The CDR3 nucleotides are TGTGCCAGCAGCTTCGGGCTAGCGGGAGTCACAGATACGCAGTATTTT.

The genes are TRBV19 and TRBJ2-5, with TRBD2 matching 16 bases. Germline values: CDR1 LNHDA, CDR2 SQIVND (reference sequence). The CDR3 consists of 18 residues. Trimming removed 7 bases from V and 5 bases from J; junction bases left unmatched: 13. In nucleotides, the CDR3 is TGTGCCAGTACCCCACGGCCGGGACTAGCGGGGGGGAAGGAGACCCAGTACTTC. Translating it yields CASTPRPGLAGGKETQYF.